The rows below give T cell receptor beta chains drawn from one sample of a study of blood T cell repertoires in COVID-19. Method: immunoSEQ multiplex PCR; TCRdb's copy keeps in-frame clones and lacks some. The sample yields 140,000 to 150,000 clones, 80% seen once. What was sequenced was peripheral blood. These receptors were taken from a man aged 65 to 85 who had recovered from COVID-19. CDR3s include the opening cysteine and the closing phenylalanine or tryptophan. The D gene is left open where the match is weak. Rows may omit the clone size; those that give it use once, few, many or a size class.

j_gene: TRBJ2-7
v_gene: TRBV7-9
d_gene: NA
abundance: NA
CDR3aa: CASSPQASYEQYF
CDR3nt: TGTGCCAGCAGCCCACAGGCCTCCTACGAGCAGTACTTC

j_gene: TRBJ2-4
v_gene: TRBV6-1
d_gene: TRBD1
abundance: NA
CDR3aa: CASSEATGTLAKNIQYF
CDR3nt: TGTGCCAGCAGTGAGGCGACAGGGACCCTAGCCAAAAACATTCAGTACTTC

j_gene: TRBJ1-1
v_gene: TRBV6-6
d_gene: TRBD1
abundance: NA
CDR3aa: CASSYGGTGNTEAFF
CDR3nt: TGTGCCAGCAGTTACGGTGGGACAGGGAACACTGAAGCTTTCTTT

j_gene: TRBJ1-1
v_gene: TRBV18
d_gene: NA
abundance: NA
CDR3aa: CASSPRSVENTEAFF
CDR3nt: TGTGCCAGCTCACCACGTAGCGTAGAAAACACTGAAGCTTTCTTT

j_gene: TRBJ2-1
v_gene: TRBV5-1
d_gene: NA
abundance: NA
CDR3aa: CASRLQGGDEQFF
CDR3nt: TGCGCCAGCAGACTCCAAGGGGGGGATGAGCAGTTCTTC

j_gene: TRBJ1-1
v_gene: TRBV19
d_gene: NA
abundance: NA
CDR3aa: CASSSSGYDTEAFF
CDR3nt: TGTGCCAGTAGTAGCTCGGGGTACGACACTGAAGCTTTCTTT

j_gene: TRBJ2-2
v_gene: TRBV2
d_gene: NA
abundance: NA
CDR3aa: CASSKPGELFF
CDR3nt: TGTGCCAGCAGTAAGCCCGGGGAGCTGTTTTTT

j_gene: TRBJ2-7
v_gene: TRBV6-2/TRBV6-3
d_gene: TRBD2
abundance: NA
CDR3aa: CASSWDYSSYEQYF
CDR3nt: TGTGCCAGCAGTTGGGACTATAGCTCCTACGAGCAGTACTTC

j_gene: TRBJ1-1
v_gene: TRBV19
d_gene: NA
abundance: NA
CDR3aa: CASSWGGRNTEAFF
CDR3nt: TGTGCCAGTTCCTGGGGAGGGAGGAACACTGAAGCTTTCTTT

j_gene: TRBJ2-1
v_gene: TRBV30
d_gene: NA
abundance: NA
CDR3aa: CAWSEGGGGGNEQFF
CDR3nt: TGTGCCTGGAGTGAAGGTGGGGGAGGTGGGAATGAGCAGTTCTTC

j_gene: TRBJ2-7
v_gene: TRBV6-5
d_gene: TRBD1
abundance: once
CDR3aa: CASLGQGHYEQYF
CDR3nt: TGTGCCAGCCTGGGACAGGGCCACTACGAGCAGTACTTC

j_gene: TRBJ2-7
v_gene: TRBV18
d_gene: NA
abundance: few
CDR3aa: CASSPGAGRNYEQYF
CDR3nt: TGTGCCAGCTCACCCGGGGCAGGGAGGAACTACGAGCAGTACTTC

j_gene: TRBJ2-7
v_gene: TRBV5-1
d_gene: TRBD1
abundance: NA
CDR3aa: CASSLMGQGKQYF
CDR3nt: TGCGCCAGCAGCTTGATGGGACAGGGGAAGCAGTACTTC

j_gene: TRBJ2-1
v_gene: TRBV25-1
d_gene: TRBD2
abundance: NA
CDR3aa: CASSESLAGVNEQFF
CDR3nt: TGTGCCAGCAGTGAATCGCTAGCGGGAGTGAATGAGCAGTTCTTC

j_gene: TRBJ2-1
v_gene: TRBV7-3
d_gene: TRBD2
abundance: few
CDR3aa: CASSPIGLAGFSEQFF
CDR3nt: TGTGCCAGCAGCCCGATTGGACTAGCGGGATTCAGTGAGCAGTTCTTC

j_gene: TRBJ2-3
v_gene: TRBV19
d_gene: NA
abundance: few
CDR3aa: CASSIGQLTDTQYF
CDR3nt: TGTGCCAGTAGTATTGGACAGCTCACAGATACGCAGTATTTT

j_gene: TRBJ1-2
v_gene: TRBV30
d_gene: NA
abundance: NA
CDR3aa: CAWSGVQGGYTF
CDR3nt: TGTGCCTGGAGTGGGGTGCAGGGAGGCTACACCTTC

j_gene: TRBJ2-2
v_gene: TRBV4-3
d_gene: TRBD1
abundance: NA
CDR3aa: CASSQAGTGGTGELFF
CDR3nt: TGCGCCAGCAGCCAAGCAGGGACAGGGGGTACCGGGGAGCTGTTTTTT

j_gene: TRBJ2-7
v_gene: TRBV4-1
d_gene: NA
abundance: NA
CDR3aa: CASSTRQAPYSYEQYF
CDR3nt: TGCGCCAGCAGCACCCGACAGGCCCCCTACTCCTACGAGCAGTACTTC

j_gene: TRBJ1-4
v_gene: TRBV19
d_gene: NA
abundance: NA
CDR3aa: CASSIDTGSGKLFF
CDR3nt: TGTGCCAGTAGTATAGATACAGGGTCCGGAAAACTGTTTTTT

j_gene: TRBJ1-1
v_gene: TRBV29-1
d_gene: NA
abundance: few
CDR3aa: CSVDGGTEAFF
CDR3nt: TGCAGCGTTGATGGCGGCACTGAAGCTTTCTTT

j_gene: TRBJ1-6
v_gene: TRBV5-6
d_gene: NA
abundance: NA
CDR3aa: CASSFGGLSYNSPLHF
CDR3nt: TGTGCCAGCAGCTTTGGAGGGCTCTCCTATAATTCACCCCTCCACTTT

j_gene: TRBJ1-5
v_gene: TRBV10-2
d_gene: NA
abundance: NA
CDR3aa: CASSEGDNNQPQHF
CDR3nt: TGCGCCAGCAGTGAAGGGGACAACAATCAGCCCCAGCATTTT

j_gene: TRBJ2-2
v_gene: TRBV7-6
d_gene: TRBD2
abundance: NA
CDR3aa: CASSRRGLAGTNTGELFF
CDR3nt: TGTGCCAGCAGCAGGAGGGGACTAGCGGGCACGAACACCGGGGAGCTGTTTTTT

j_gene: TRBJ1-2
v_gene: TRBV5-4
d_gene: NA
abundance: NA
CDR3aa: CASSNSGNYGYTF
CDR3nt: TGTGCCAGCAGCAACTCGGGAAACTATGGCTACACCTTC

j_gene: TRBJ2-1
v_gene: TRBV24-1
d_gene: TRBD2
abundance: few
CDR3aa: CATSDSGLADGNEQFF
CDR3nt: TGTGCCACCAGTGACTCGGGACTAGCGGATGGGAATGAGCAGTTCTTC

j_gene: TRBJ2-3
v_gene: TRBV5-1
d_gene: NA
abundance: NA
CDR3aa: CASSLGRGGHTDTQYF
CDR3nt: TGCGCCAGCAGCTTGGGGCGGGGCGGGCACACAGATACGCAGTATTTT

j_gene: TRBJ2-7
v_gene: TRBV5-1
d_gene: NA
abundance: few
CDR3aa: CASSLGEKQYF
CDR3nt: TGCGCCAGCAGCTTAGGGGAAAAGCAGTACTTC

j_gene: TRBJ2-7
v_gene: TRBV5-1
d_gene: TRBD2
abundance: once
CDR3aa: CASSLREGYEQYF
CDR3nt: TGCGCCAGCAGCTTACGGGAGGGCTACGAGCAGTACTTC

j_gene: TRBJ2-7
v_gene: TRBV6-4
d_gene: TRBD2
abundance: NA
CDR3aa: CASSVSGTSGEQYF
CDR3nt: TGTGCCAGCAGTGTTAGCGGGACATCGGGCGAGCAGTACTTC

j_gene: TRBJ2-5
v_gene: TRBV4-3
d_gene: TRBD1
abundance: few
CDR3aa: CASRPRQGQGTQYF
CDR3nt: TGCGCCAGCAGACCCCGACAGGGCCAGGGGACCCAGTACTTC

j_gene: TRBJ2-7
v_gene: TRBV13
d_gene: TRBD1
abundance: NA
CDR3aa: CASSSGQGAIHEQYF
CDR3nt: TGTGCCAGCAGCTCCGGACAGGGGGCTATTCACGAGCAGTACTTC

j_gene: TRBJ1-2
v_gene: TRBV29-1
d_gene: NA
abundance: NA
CDR3aa: CSVGSGRGGYTF
CDR3nt: TGCAGCGTTGGGTCGGGGCGGGGGGGCTACACCTTC

j_gene: TRBJ1-2
v_gene: TRBV7-8
d_gene: NA
abundance: NA
CDR3aa: CASSLATGLDGYTF
CDR3nt: TGTGCCAGCAGCTTAGCTACAGGGTTGGATGGCTACACCTTC

j_gene: TRBJ2-7
v_gene: TRBV30
d_gene: NA
abundance: NA
CDR3aa: CAWSETGGEQYF
CDR3nt: TGTGCCTGGAGTGAGACAGGCGGAGAGCAGTACTTC

j_gene: TRBJ2-2
v_gene: TRBV24-1
d_gene: NA
abundance: NA
CDR3aa: CATQPNRGSGELFF
CDR3nt: TGTGCCACTCAACCAAATAGGGGATCTGGGGAGCTGTTTTTT

j_gene: TRBJ1-2
v_gene: TRBV2
d_gene: TRBD1
abundance: NA
CDR3aa: CASSRQGARGYTF
CDR3nt: TGTGCCAGCAGTCGACAGGGGGCGCGGGGCTACACCTTC

j_gene: TRBJ1-1
v_gene: TRBV20-1
d_gene: NA
abundance: once
CDR3aa: CLVVPSAEAFF
CDR3nt: TGCCTAGTTGTCCCGTCCGCTGAAGCTTTCTTT

j_gene: TRBJ1-2
v_gene: TRBV4-2
d_gene: NA
abundance: NA
CDR3aa: CASSQDPRDYGYTF
CDR3nt: TGTGCCAGCAGCCAAGACCCTCGGGACTATGGCTACACCTTC

j_gene: TRBJ2-2
v_gene: TRBV5-4
d_gene: TRBD2
abundance: NA
CDR3aa: CASSSGTSGNTGELFF
CDR3nt: TGTGCCAGCAGCAGCGGGACTAGCGGTAACACCGGGGAGCTGTTTTTT

j_gene: TRBJ1-3
v_gene: TRBV4-1
d_gene: TRBD1
abundance: few
CDR3aa: CASSQVLRGTGDGGNTIYF
CDR3nt: TGCGCCAGCAGCCAAGTTCTCCGAGGGACAGGGGATGGTGGAAACACCATATATTTT

j_gene: TRBJ2-1
v_gene: TRBV7-3
d_gene: TRBD2
abundance: NA
CDR3aa: CASSLTRLAGGSYNEQFF
CDR3nt: TGTGCCAGCAGCTTAACCCGTCTAGCGGGAGGTTCCTACAATGAGCAGTTCTTC

j_gene: TRBJ2-1
v_gene: TRBV19
d_gene: TRBD1
abundance: NA
CDR3aa: CASSPWKTGGNEQFF
CDR3nt: TGTGCCAGTAGTCCCTGGAAGACAGGGGGGAATGAGCAGTTCTTC

j_gene: TRBJ2-2
v_gene: TRBV19
d_gene: NA
abundance: NA
CDR3aa: CASRKKTADTGELFF
CDR3nt: TGTGCCAGTAGGAAGAAGACGGCGGACACCGGGGAGCTGTTTTTT